These 5 T cell receptor beta chains share one sample of origin, sequenced in a study of CD8+CD57+ T cells in acquired aplastic anemia. Patients picked for sequencing had shown CD8+CD57+ cell expansion detected by flow cytometry. Both TCR beta VDJ combination and CDR3 sequence profiling were carried out. Genomic DNA was the template for this profiling. TCRdb fed the reads into MiXCR, producing one record per CDR3 protein. The sample has 100,000 to 150,000 distinct CDR3 sequences, approximately 36% seen once. The sample consisted of sorted CD4+, CD8+, or CD8+CD57+ T cells (not recorded which) from PBMCs. Receptors originate from a human donor with aplastic anemia.

This chain's CDR3 is CASSSGAGPYEQYF. The CDR3 nucleotides read TGTGCCAGCAGCTCCGGGGCAGGTCCCTACGAGCAGTACTTC. The chain is built from TRBV7-9 and TRBJ2-7; D may be TRBD1 or TRBD2 (5 bases each). CDR3 length: 14 amino acids. Germline assignment: CDR1 SEHNR and CDR2 FQNEAQ (reference sequence). V was pared by 4 bases and J by 2 bases, with 12 bases between.

The J gene is TRBJ1-2, the V gene TRBV10-3; D is ambiguous. The CDR3 totals 14 residues. Germline values: CDR1 ENHRY, CDR2 SYGVKD. With 0 bases removed from V and 4 bases from J, the gap between germline ends came to 9 bases. CDR3 nucleotides: TGTGCCATCAGTGAGTCAGCCGGAGGCTATGGCTACACCTTC. Translated: CAISESAGGYGYTF.

The chain uses TRBV2 and TRBJ1-6; D perhaps matches TRBD1 (5 bases). The germline V gene has CDR1 SNHLY and CDR2 FYNNEI. V was trimmed by 5 bases and J by 7 bases, leaving 18 bases between them. This CDR3 has 16 residues. CDR3 nucleotide sequence: TGTGCCAGCAGTAAAATTACAGGTCTGGGGAATTCACCCCTCCACTTT. Residues: CASSKITGLGNSPLHF.

This clonotype was recorded at least ten times. The chain combines TRBV12-3 or TRBV12-4 with TRBJ2-5; D could derive from TRBD1 or TRBD2 (6 bases each). The CDR3 is made up of 14 amino acids. V lost 1 base and J 5 bases, leaving 11 bases between the germline ends. The CDR3 region is CASSLVGGPETQYF. DNA of the CDR3: TGTGCCAGCAGTTTAGTGGGGGGCCCGGAGACCCAGTACTTC.

This clonotype was detected many times. V is TRBV5-6 and J is TRBJ1-3; tentative D call: TRBD1 (6 bases). Germline lookup yields CDR1 SGHDT and CDR2 YYEEEE. The CDR3 length is 14 residues. Trimming stripped 4 bases from V and 4 bases from J, with 12 bases between. The CDR3 bases are TGTGCCAGCAGCCCGGGGGGCCTCGGAAACACCATATATTTT. It specifies CASSPGGLGNTIYF.